This T cell receptor (beta chain) comes out of a study of shared clonotypes between healthy human individuals. An assay was performed, and its level was deep. Repertoires were generated with immunoSEQ multiplex PCR, while TCRdb's copy carries only in-frame clones and drops some. The table lists just over 2,000,000 clones, 90% to 95% of them singletons. CD4+ cell separation produced CD45RA+ naive and CD45RA-negative memory subsets. Germline V gene sequence: CDR1 MGHRA, CDR2 YSYEKL. V shed 4 bases and J shed 5 bases, with 3 bases lying between them. The length of the CDR3 is 11 residues. Sequencing used naive CD4+ T cells sorted from blood. Noted subset: CD45RA+ positively selected. This TCR was recovered from a man younger than 30 in good health. The chain links TRBV4-1 to TRBJ2-1; D gene unclear. CDR3 nucleotide sequence: TGCGCCAGCAGCCGCAACAATGAGCAGTTCTTC. Translation gives CASSRNNEQFF.